The clone carrying this T cell receptor (beta chain) was counted at least ten times. As for time point: newly diagnosed GD, antithyroid drugs for less than 3 months. PBMCs were the source of the RNA used for TCR sequencing. This entry comes from a study of regulatory T cells in long-lasting Graves disease. For TCR beta, libraries came from iRepertoire HTBI primers and Arm-PCR of CDR3 regions. A single record per CDR3 protein comes from TCRdb applying MiXCR to the multiplex PCR reads. The sample consists of 550,000 to 700,000 distinct CDR3 sequences, roughly 16% of them appearing once. The CDR3 contains 15 residues. Germline V gene data show CDR1 as SGHRS and CDR2 as YFSETQ. V dropped 0 bases and J dropped 7 bases, with 14 bases sitting between them. The same data also contributed to another study, on T cells in Graves' hyperthyroidism and ophthalmopathy.

The chain recombines TRBV5-1 with TRBJ1-5; possible D gene TRBD1, 5 bases. The sample here was peripheral blood mononuclear cells (PBMCs), taken at new diagnosis, from a patient treated with antithyroid drugs. The sequence was obtained from a man younger than 30 with Graves disease. The CDR3 DNA is TGCGCCAGCAGCTTGGCCGGTCAGGGAGGCCAGCCCCAGCATTTT. It yields the protein CASSLAGQGGQPQHF.